Listed here is a single T cell receptor (beta chain). The germline CDR1 and CDR2 sequences are MNHNS and SASEGT. V lost 3 bases, J lost 4 bases, and 12 bases stayed unmatched. This CDR3 contains 17 residues. This sample was taken from a study of cytomegalovirus exposure and HLA in healthy donors. The PCR employed 60 Vbeta primers together with 13 Jbeta primers. Clones were sequenced by immunoSEQ multiplex PCR, and TCRdb holds only the in-frame ones, with some missing. This table has about 200,000 clones, roughly 80% appearing once. Specimen: PBMCs. The chain combines TRBV6-1 with TRBJ2-5, with TRBD2 matching over 9 bases. The clonotype originates from a man between 25 and 39 years old in good health and CMV-seronegative. The CDR3 coding sequence is TGTGCCAGCAGTGAGCAGACTAGCGGAGGGTGGGGAGAGACCCAGTACTTC. Protein sequence: CASSEQTSGGWGETQYF.